A single sample gave rise to the 25 T cell receptor beta chains below, sequenced in a study of T cell changes during pregnancy in multiple sclerosis (dated by TCRdb to 2018 to 2020). The method behind the library was the immunoSEQ multiplex PCR assay. Held by TCRdb, this immuneACCESS table contains in-frame sequences only and omits some clones. Under half of the omission traces to an unresolved V gene where checked; the cause of the rest is unknown. A total of some 70,000 clones appear in this sample, 90% to 95% of them only once. The ten largest clones add up to under 6% of the sample. The source was CD8+ T cells from peripheral blood mononuclear cells, collected before pregnancy. The source is a female donor with multiple sclerosis, enrolled in a pregnancy study.

This rearrangement joins TRBV4-1 to TRBJ1-6; D is unresolved. This CDR3 is built from 15 residues. V was cut by 0 bases and J by 9 bases, with 12 bases left in between. Germline-derived CDR1 and CDR2 are MGHRA and YSYEKL. CDR3 in amino acids: CASSQESGEGSPLHF. The CDR3 region has the DNA TGCGCCAGCAGCCAAGAATCCGGGGAGGGTTCACCCCTCCACTTT.

The V and J genes are TRBV25-1 and TRBJ1-5; possible D gene TRBD1, 5 bases. The CDR3 has 16 amino acids. Germline V gene lookup returns CDR1 MGHDK and CDR2 SYGVNS. Trimming shortened V by 1 base and J by 3 bases, and 13 bases separated the two germline ends. Written as DNA, the CDR3 is TGTGCCAGCAGTGAATCGGTGTTGACAGACAATCAGCCCCAGCATTTT. This encodes CASSESVLTDNQPQHF.

The chain couples TRBV2 to TRBJ1-3, with unresolved D. Germline V gives CDR1 SNHLY, CDR2 FYNNEI. Between the trimmed V and J ends, which lost 9 bases and 7 bases, there was a span of 7 bases. The CDR3 runs 10 residues. The chain's CDR3 is CASRGNTIYF. The CDR3 DNA follows: TGTGCCAGTAGAGGGAACACCATATATTTT.

The rearrangement uses TRBV7-8 and TRBJ2-7; 9 bases line up with TRBD1. Unmatched junction bases numbered 6, after V lost 2 bases and J lost 1 base. Germline V gene lookup returns CDR1 SGHVS and CDR2 FQNEAQ. The CDR3 runs 16 residues. CDR3 bases: TGTGCCAGCAGCTTATGGACAGGGGAGTTATCCTACGAGCAGTACTTC. Its protein is CASSLWTGELSYEQYF.

About this clone: The identical CDR3 is also encoded by other nucleotide sequences in the sample. The rearrangement uses TRBV27 and TRBJ1-5, with D uncertain. V was cut by 3 bases and J by 0 bases, with 6 bases left in between. The CDR3 extends over 14 amino acids. Per germline, CDR1 MNHEY and CDR2 SMNVEV (reference sequence). CDR3 sequence (DNA): TGTGCCAGCAGTTTCGGTGGTAGCAATCAGCCCCAGCATTTT. The encoded protein is CASSFGGSNQPQHF.

The chain recombines TRBV27 with TRBJ2-1, with TRBD1 matching 7 bases. This CDR3 contains 15 residues. After removal of 3 bases from V and 2 bases from J, the junction contained 4 bases not matched to a gene. Germline lookup yields CDR1 MNHEY and CDR2 SMNVEV (reference sequence). The chain's CDR3 is CASSLGTATYNEQFF. Here the CDR3 DNA reads TGTGCCAGCAGTTTGGGGACAGCAACCTACAATGAGCAGTTCTTC.

The V gene is TRBV7-8, the J gene TRBJ2-1, with 11 bases aligning to TRBD2. This CDR3 has 18 amino acids. V gave up 4 bases and J gave up 0 bases; unmatched junction bases: 8. Germline-derived CDR1 and CDR2 are SGHVS and FQNEAQ. CDR3 in amino acids: CASSSPTSGGSSYNEQFF. The CDR3 coding sequence is TGTGCCAGCAGCTCCCCAACTAGCGGGGGAAGCTCCTACAATGAGCAGTTCTTC.

Comment on this clone: Other DNA sequences from this sample encode an identical CDR3 as well. The chain employs TRBV9 and TRBJ1-5; D remains unclear. V lost 2 bases to trimming and J lost 2 bases, with 8 bases between them. The CDR3 covers 14 residues. Germline V CDR1 and CDR2: SGDLS, YYNGEE. CDR3 in DNA: TGTGCCAGCAGCGTTGGAGGCGGCAATCAGCCCCAGCATTTT. It specifies CASSVGGGNQPQHF.

The CDR3 DNA reads as TGTGCCAGCAGCGCGGGGGGGCAAACAGATACGCAGTATTTT. Translating gives CASSAGGQTDTQYF. This chain joins TRBV27 and TRBJ2-3; 9 nucleotides align to TRBD2. The V gene's germline CDR1 is MNHEY and CDR2 SMNVEV (reference sequence). This CDR3 spans 14 amino acids. V gave up 6 bases and J gave up 3 bases; unmatched junction bases: 4.

V gene TRBV7-9 combines with J gene TRBJ2-7; D unresolved. The CDR3 contains 12 residues. V lost 5 bases, J lost 3 bases, and 8 bases lay in between. CDR1 is SEHNR, CDR2 FQNEAQ, per germline (reference sequence). In nucleotides, the CDR3 is TGTGCCAGCAGCCGGGTAGGCTACGAGCAGTACTTC. Protein product: CASSRVGYEQYF. Using reference TRBV7-9 and TRBJ2-7 for the parts outside the CDR3, the full variable domain is DTGVSQNPRHKITKRGQNVTFRCDPISEHNRLYWYRQTLGQGPEFLTYFQNEAQLEKSRLLSDRFSAERPKGSFSTLEIQRTEQGDSAMYLCASSRVGYEQYFGPGTRLTVT.

This chain joins TRBV11-2 and TRBJ2-2; 10 bases match TRBD2. CDR3 length: 15 residues. Trimming removed 8 bases from V and 0 bases from J; junction bases left unmatched: 3. Germline V gives CDR1 SGHAT, CDR2 FQNNGV. Here the CDR3 DNA reads TGTGCCAGCCTAGCGGGGGCGACGAACACCGGGGAGCTGTTTTTT. Residues: CASLAGATNTGELFF.

The chain combines TRBV7-9 with TRBJ1-4; 7 nucleotides line up with TRBD1. Germline CDR1 is SEHNR and CDR2 is FQNEAQ (reference sequence). Trimming removed 4 bases from V and 7 bases from J; junction bases left unmatched: 9. CDR3 length equals 15 residues. The CDR3 nucleotides are TGTGCCAGCAGCTCCACGGGACAGACAGTTGAAAAACTGTTTTTT. This sequence encodes CASSSTGQTVEKLFF.

The chain is built from TRBV2 and TRBJ1-1; D gene ambiguous. Germline lookup yields CDR1 SNHLY and CDR2 FYNNEI. This CDR3 spans 13 amino acids. V was clipped by 3 bases and J by 0 bases, with 5 bases between them. In nucleotides, the CDR3 is TGTGCCAGCAGTGATCCAGTGAACACTGAAGCTTTCTTT. It codes for CASSDPVNTEAFF.

The V gene is TRBV5-5, the J gene TRBJ2-1; D is ambiguous. The V gene's germline CDR1 is SGHKS and CDR2 YYEKEE (reference sequence). V lost 7 bases and J 12 bases, leaving 14 bases between the germline ends. There are 11 residues in the CDR3. For the CDR3, the DNA is TGTGCCAGCGACATTGGGTCTGGGCAGTTCTTC. Amino acid sequence: CASDIGSGQFF.

The chain uses TRBV19 and TRBJ1-1; D call uncertain. Germline values: CDR1 LNHDA, CDR2 SQIVND (reference sequence). CDR3 length equals 15 residues. Trimming stripped 3 bases from V and 1 base from J, with 12 bases between. The CDR3: CASSIVYSPNTEAFF. The CDR3 DNA is TGTGCCAGTAGTATTGTGTACAGCCCGAACACTGAAGCTTTCTTT.

This chain connects TRBV27 to TRBJ2-2; no firm D call. Trimming took 0 bases from V and 7 from J, leaving 15 bases between them. Germline CDR1 reads MNHEY; CDR2 reads SMNVEV (reference sequence). This CDR3 has 16 residues. The CDR3 region has the DNA TGTGCCAGCAGTTTATCCGTCGAACAGCACGACGGGGAGCTGTTTTTT. Translation gives CASSLSVEQHDGELFF.

The chain combines TRBV2 with TRBJ1-2; perhaps TRBD1 as D (6 bases). This CDR3 has 15 residues. Looked up from germline, CDR1 is SNHLY and CDR2 is FYNNEI. The germline V and J ends were trimmed by 7 bases and 4 bases, with 19 bases remaining between them. CDR3: CASTSGQNLIYGYTF. The CDR3 nucleotides read TGTGCCAGCACATCCGGACAGAATCTAATCTATGGCTACACCTTC.

The rearrangement links TRBV10-2 to TRBJ1-2, with a tentative D call TRBD1 (5 bases). The CDR3 consists of 13 residues. Trimming removed 9 bases at V and 7 bases at J, with 18 bases between. Germline assignment: CDR1 WSHSY and CDR2 SAAADI. CDR3 nucleotides: TGCGCCAGTTATGCAGGGCTGGTTAGTGGCTACACCTTC. Its translation is CASYAGLVSGYTF.

The V gene is TRBV5-4, the J gene TRBJ2-7; 8 nucleotides align to TRBD2. The germline V gene encodes CDR1 SGHNT and CDR2 YYREEE (reference sequence). The CDR3 spans 15 residues. J lost 2 bases, V lost 4 bases, and 8 bases had no gene match. In DNA form, the CDR3 reads TGTGCCAGCAGCCCCTCCCTAGCGGGCCCCTACGAGCAGTACTTC. Encoded protein: CASSPSLAGPYEQYF. Filled out from reference TRBV5-4 and TRBJ2-7, the complete variable domain reads ETGVTQSPTHLIKTRGQQVTLRCSSQSGHNTVSWYQQALGQGPQFIFQYYREEENGRGNFPPRFSGLQFPNYSSELNVNALELDDSALYLCASSPSLAGPYEQYFGPGTRLTVT.

The CDR3 region is CASVERGASTGELFF. The DNA for the CDR3 is TGTGCCAGCGTAGAGCGGGGGGCCTCCACCGGGGAGCTGTTTTTT. The J gene is TRBJ2-2, the V gene TRBV27, with 9 nucleotides matching TRBD2. The V gene's germline CDR1 is MNHEY and CDR2 SMNVEV (reference sequence). The V gene end was trimmed by 8 bases and the J gene end by 4 bases; junction bases not matched to a gene: 8. This CDR3 region has 15 residues.

The chain combines TRBV6-4 with TRBJ2-3; 11 bases map to TRBD1. V was pared by 4 bases and J by 5 bases, with 2 bases of the junction left unmatched. The CDR3 consists of 14 residues. CDR1 and CDR2 (germline): MRHNA, SNTAGT. CDR3 coding DNA: TGTGCCAGCAGTGCCGGGACAGGGGGAGATACGCAGTATTTT. Translating it yields CASSAGTGGDTQYF.

The chain links TRBV2 to TRBJ2-1, with 13 positions matching TRBD2. This CDR3 has 14 amino acids. V shed 11 bases and J 4 bases; nucleotides not matched to a gene: 5. Germline-derived CDR1 and CDR2 are SNHLY and FYNNEI. Written as DNA, the CDR3 is TGTGCCGTCAGGACTAGCGGGGGTTACAATGAGCAGTTCTTC. It yields the protein CAVRTSGGYNEQFF.

The chain is built from TRBV2 and TRBJ1-1; possible D gene TRBD1, 6 bases. CDR1 and CDR2 (germline): SNHLY, FYNNEI. The CDR3 is 13 residues long. V lost 5 bases and J lost 4, with 11 bases in between. CDR3 region: CASSSGDGTEAFF. The CDR3 DNA reads TGTGCCAGCAGTTCAGGGGACGGCACTGAAGCTTTCTTT.

This chain connects TRBV27 to TRBJ2-3; 8 nucleotides align to TRBD2. There are 16 residues in the CDR3. The junction had 10 bases not matched to a gene; V was cut back by 4 bases and J by 4 bases. Germline-derived CDR1 and CDR2 are MNHEY and SMNVEV (reference sequence). CDR3 in amino acids: CASSSRVAGWADTQYF. The CDR3 coding sequence is TGTGCCAGCAGTTCCCGGGTAGCGGGGTGGGCAGATACGCAGTATTTT.

This chain uses TRBV11-2 with TRBJ2-7; 9 bases align to TRBD1. Per germline, CDR1 SGHAT and CDR2 FQNNGV. The CDR3 consists of 13 residues. The V segment lost 1 base and the J segment 6 bases; nucleotides outside the gene matches: 1. CDR3 nucleotide sequence: TGTGCCAGCAGCTTAGGGACAGGGGCCGAGCAGTACTTC. It translates to CASSLGTGAEQYF.